The TCR beta chain described here comes from a study of post-analysis software for immune sequencing data (dated by TCRdb to about 2015). For context, the study as a whole: Recorded disease courses included relapsing-remitting, secondary progressive and progressive-relapsing multiple sclerosis, with some patients lacking subtype annotation. The patient repertoires were compared against 11 previously published healthy control repertoires obtained from donors aged roughly 6 to 25 years. A subset of samples was prepared in parallel using single-end sample barcoding, then pooled and co-amplified after Illumina adapter ligation. What the work shows at the level of the full study, not this receptor alone: Several TRBV segments, including TRBV5-6, TRBV5-1 and TRBV20-1, were significantly more frequent in patients than controls. Normalized Chao1 diversity was significantly lower in multiple sclerosis patients than controls, suggesting substantial peripheral T-cell clonal expansion. Strong co-clustering of samples prepared in the same batch was shown by direct clustering with F measure, prompting a batch-effect correction. The control group was slightly older than the multiple sclerosis patient group.

TCR beta repertoires were profiled from peripheral blood of approximately 13 young patients with multiple sclerosis to demonstrate the VDJtools post-analysis software. The patients with multiple sclerosis were children and adolescents between roughly 6 and 17 years of age. Points on this clonotype: No antigen is known for it. Per-base qualities were not stored, and no clone one base away is much larger.

The library was generated by PCR. Data came from an Illumina HiSeq 2500. To reduce PCR and sequencing biases, unique molecular identifiers were incorporated into the TCR beta cDNA libraries. Every 1 to 10 million input T cells yielded roughly 500,000 cDNA molecules, meaning each molecule approximated one T cell. The patient libraries were prepared and sequenced using the same protocol as the earlier healthy control dataset. Within a given batch, samples were prepared together, multiplexed and sequenced on the same HiSeq lane. The original pipeline was this. Raw barcoded reads were processed with MIGEC, discarding single-read molecular identifier groups before consensus assembly and CDR3 extraction. Clonotype tables were post-analysed with VDJtools, normalizing diversity by down-sampling all datasets to the smallest sample size. In repertoire overlap clustering, CDR3 amino acid sequences, but not nucleotide sequences, were matched to correct batch-related cross-sample contamination. TCRdb reanalyzed the raw reads on its own, using fastp at Q25 for trimming and MiXCR for clone calling, and kept in-frame beta chains. Identical CDR3 proteins give one entry, which carries the most common genes and DNA. TCRdb's processing, not the study's, gives the V and J calls here. The sample table holds about 820,000 distinct CDR3 sequences, of which about 50% were seen once. The ten largest clones capture under 6% of the sample.

Trimming removed 3 bases from V and 4 bases from J; the gene matches leave 17 bases unexplained. CDR1 and CDR2 are read off the germline V gene (reference sequence) as DFQATT and SNEGSKA. There are 19 amino acids in the CDR3, from cysteine to phenylalanine inclusive. Here the CDR3 DNA is all that survives: 57 bases in frame from base 1. This sequence uses TRBV20-1 and TRBJ2-3, and TRBD2 matches 12 of the central bases. The source material was blood. The sequence was collected from a girl aged 5-17 years with multiple sclerosis. CDR3 protein: CSASAAGLAGFYSSDTQYF. The bases are TGCAGTGCTAGTGCAGCGGGACTAGCGGGCTTCTACTCCTCAGATACGCAGTATTTT.